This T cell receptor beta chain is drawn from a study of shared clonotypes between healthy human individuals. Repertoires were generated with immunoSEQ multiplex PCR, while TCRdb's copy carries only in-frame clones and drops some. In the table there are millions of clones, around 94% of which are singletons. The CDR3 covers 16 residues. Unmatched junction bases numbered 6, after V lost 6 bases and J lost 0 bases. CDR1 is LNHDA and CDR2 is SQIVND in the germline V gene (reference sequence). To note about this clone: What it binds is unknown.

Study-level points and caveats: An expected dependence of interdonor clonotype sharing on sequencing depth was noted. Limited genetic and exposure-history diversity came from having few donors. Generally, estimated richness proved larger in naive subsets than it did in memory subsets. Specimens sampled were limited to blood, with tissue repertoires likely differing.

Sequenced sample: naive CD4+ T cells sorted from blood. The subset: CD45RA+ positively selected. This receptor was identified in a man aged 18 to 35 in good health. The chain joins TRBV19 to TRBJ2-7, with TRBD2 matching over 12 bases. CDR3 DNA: TGTGCCAGTAGCCGGACTAGCGGGGTAAGCTCCTACGAGCAGTACTTC. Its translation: CASSRTSGVSSYEQYF.